This T cell receptor beta chain was found in a study of blood T cell repertoires in COVID-19. The wider study: The cDNA or gDNA used as material had been derived from T cells, B-cell-depleted T cells, or PBMCs.

Some clones are missing from TCRdb's copy, which holds only in-frame ones; the method was immunoSEQ multiplex PCR. The sample carries approximately 65,000 clones, approximately 93% recorded once. Germline V CDR1 and CDR2: LNHNV, YYDKDF (reference sequence). This CDR3 spans 17 amino acids. Unmatched junction bases numbered 7, after V lost 2 bases and J lost 0 bases. The specimen was peripheral blood. V gene TRBV15 combines with J gene TRBJ1-2; 9 bases align to TRBD1. This sequence was found in a man between 65 and 85 years old with active COVID-19. Here the CDR3 DNA reads TGTGCCACCAGCAGAACTCCGGGACAGGGCCCTAACTATGGCTACACCTTC. It yields the protein CATSRTPGQGPNYGYTF.